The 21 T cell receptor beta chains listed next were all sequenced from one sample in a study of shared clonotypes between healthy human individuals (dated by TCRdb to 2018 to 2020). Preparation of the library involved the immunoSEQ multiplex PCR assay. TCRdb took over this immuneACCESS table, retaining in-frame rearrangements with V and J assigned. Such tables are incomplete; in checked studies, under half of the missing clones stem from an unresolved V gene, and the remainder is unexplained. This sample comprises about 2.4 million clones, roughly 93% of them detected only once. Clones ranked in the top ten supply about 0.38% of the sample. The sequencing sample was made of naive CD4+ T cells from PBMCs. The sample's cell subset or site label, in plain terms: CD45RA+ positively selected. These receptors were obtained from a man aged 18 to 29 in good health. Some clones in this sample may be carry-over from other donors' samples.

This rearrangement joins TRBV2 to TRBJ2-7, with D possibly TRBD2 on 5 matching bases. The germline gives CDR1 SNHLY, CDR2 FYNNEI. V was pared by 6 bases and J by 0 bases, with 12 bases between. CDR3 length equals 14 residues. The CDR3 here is CASRLSGNSYEQYF. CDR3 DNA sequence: TGTGCCAGCAGGTTGAGCGGTAACTCCTACGAGCAGTACTTC.

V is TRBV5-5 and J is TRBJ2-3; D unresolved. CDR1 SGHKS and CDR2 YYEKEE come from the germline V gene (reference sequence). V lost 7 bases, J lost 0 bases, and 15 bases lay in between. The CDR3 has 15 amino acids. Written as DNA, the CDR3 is TGTGCCAGCTTCAAGACGGGCCCGAGCACAGATACGCAGTATTTT. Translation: CASFKTGPSTDTQYF.

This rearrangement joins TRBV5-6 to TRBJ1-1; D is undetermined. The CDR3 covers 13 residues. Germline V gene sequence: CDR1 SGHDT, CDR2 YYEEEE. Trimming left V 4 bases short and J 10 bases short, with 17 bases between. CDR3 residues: CASSPKNAGIAFF. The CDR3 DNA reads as TGTGCCAGCAGCCCTAAAAACGCAGGAATAGCTTTCTTT.

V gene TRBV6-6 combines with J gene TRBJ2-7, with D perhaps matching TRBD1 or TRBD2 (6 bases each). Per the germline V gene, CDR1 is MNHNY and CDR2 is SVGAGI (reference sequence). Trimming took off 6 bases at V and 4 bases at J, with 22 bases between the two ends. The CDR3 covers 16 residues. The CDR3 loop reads CASRGYREALPYEQYF. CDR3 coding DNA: TGTGCCAGCAGGGGATACAGGGAGGCCCTACCTTACGAGCAGTACTTC.

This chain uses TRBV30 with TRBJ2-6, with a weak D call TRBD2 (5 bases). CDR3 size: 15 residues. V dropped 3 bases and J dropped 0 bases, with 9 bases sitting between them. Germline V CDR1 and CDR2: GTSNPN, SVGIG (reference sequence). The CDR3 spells CAWSPRGSGANVLTF. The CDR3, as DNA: TGTGCCTGGAGCCCCCGGGGCTCTGGGGCCAACGTCCTGACTTTC.

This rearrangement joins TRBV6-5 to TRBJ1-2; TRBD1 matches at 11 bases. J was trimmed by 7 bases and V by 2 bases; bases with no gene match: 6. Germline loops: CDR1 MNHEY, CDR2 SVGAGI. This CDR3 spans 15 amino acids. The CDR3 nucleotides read TGTGCCAGCAGTTACCGAAGGACAGGGGGCTTTGGCTACACCTTC. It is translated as CASSYRRTGGFGYTF.

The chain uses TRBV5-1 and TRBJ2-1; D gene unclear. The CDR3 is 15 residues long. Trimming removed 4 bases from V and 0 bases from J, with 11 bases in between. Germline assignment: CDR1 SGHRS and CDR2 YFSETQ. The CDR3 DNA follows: TGCGCCAGCAGCCCGGGCAGGAACTCCTACAATGAGCAGTTCTTC. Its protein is CASSPGRNSYNEQFF.

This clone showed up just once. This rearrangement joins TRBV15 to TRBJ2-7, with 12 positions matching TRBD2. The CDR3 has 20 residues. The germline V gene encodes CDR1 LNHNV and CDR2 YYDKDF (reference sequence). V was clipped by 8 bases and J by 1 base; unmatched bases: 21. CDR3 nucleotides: TGTGCCACCGGCGGGGGTCCGACTAGCGGGAGACTTCGATCTTCCTACGAGCAGTACTTC. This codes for CATGGGPTSGRLRSSYEQYF.

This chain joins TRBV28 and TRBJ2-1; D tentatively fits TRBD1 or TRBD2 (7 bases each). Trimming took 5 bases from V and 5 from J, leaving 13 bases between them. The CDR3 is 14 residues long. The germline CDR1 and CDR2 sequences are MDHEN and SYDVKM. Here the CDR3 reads CASSQGGTHNEQFF. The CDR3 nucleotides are TGTGCCAGCAGTCAGGGGGGGACCCACAATGAGCAGTTCTTC.

The DNA for the CDR3 is TGTGCCGCCTCCACCGGGCTCATGTACTTC. Amino acid sequence: CAASTGLMYF. The chain joins TRBV10-3 to TRBJ2-7; no reliable D call. Deletions cut 11 bases from V and 12 bases from J, with 17 bases between. Germline loops: CDR1 ENHRY, CDR2 SYGVKD. The CDR3 has 10 amino acids.

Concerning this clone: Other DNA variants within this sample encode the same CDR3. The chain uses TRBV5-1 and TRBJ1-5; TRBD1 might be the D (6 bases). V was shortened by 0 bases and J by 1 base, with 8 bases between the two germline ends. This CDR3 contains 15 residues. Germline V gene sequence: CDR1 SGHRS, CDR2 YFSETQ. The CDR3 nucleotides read TGCGCCAGCAGCTTGGAGGGGGTGAGCAATCAGCCCCAGCATTTT. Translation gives CASSLEGVSNQPQHF.

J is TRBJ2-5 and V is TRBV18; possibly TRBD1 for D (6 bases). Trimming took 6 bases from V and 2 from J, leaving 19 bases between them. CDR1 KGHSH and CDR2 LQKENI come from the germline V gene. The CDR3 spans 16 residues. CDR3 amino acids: CASSHSPAGAQETQYF. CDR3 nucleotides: TGTGCCAGCTCCCACAGCCCGGCAGGGGCACAAGAGACCCAGTACTTC.

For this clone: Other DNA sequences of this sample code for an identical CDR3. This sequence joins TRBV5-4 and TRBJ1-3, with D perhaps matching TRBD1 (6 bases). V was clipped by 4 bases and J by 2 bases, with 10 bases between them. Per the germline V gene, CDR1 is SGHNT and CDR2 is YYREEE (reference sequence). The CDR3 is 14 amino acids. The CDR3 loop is CASSLQGTGNTIYF. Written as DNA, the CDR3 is TGTGCCAGCAGCCTACAGGGAACTGGAAACACCATATATTTT.

Here the CDR3 reads CAWSSREDQPQHF. CDR3 nucleotide sequence: TGTGCCTGGAGTTCCCGTGAGGATCAGCCCCAGCATTTT. The chain joins TRBV30 to TRBJ1-5; D is undetermined. Trimming took 2 bases from V and 5 from J, leaving 10 bases between them. CDR3 length equals 13 residues. From germline, CDR1 is GTSNPN and CDR2 SVGIG (reference sequence).

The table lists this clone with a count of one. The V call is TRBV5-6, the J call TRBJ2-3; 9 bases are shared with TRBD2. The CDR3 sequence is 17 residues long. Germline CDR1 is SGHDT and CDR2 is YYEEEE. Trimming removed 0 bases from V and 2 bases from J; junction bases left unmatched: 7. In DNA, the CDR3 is TGTGCCAGCAGCTTGGGGAGCGGGAGGACTTACACAGATACGCAGTATTTT. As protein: CASSLGSGRTYTDTQYF.

The CDR3 DNA follows: TGCGCCAGCAGTGAGTCGACAGGAATTAATGAAAAACTGTTTTTT. It encodes CASSESTGINEKLFF. J is TRBJ1-4 and V is TRBV10-1, with a tentative D call TRBD1 (6 bases). The CDR3 runs 15 residues. Trimming removed 0 bases from V and 4 bases from J, with 9 bases in between. The germline CDR1 and CDR2 sequences are WNHNN and SYGVQD (reference sequence).

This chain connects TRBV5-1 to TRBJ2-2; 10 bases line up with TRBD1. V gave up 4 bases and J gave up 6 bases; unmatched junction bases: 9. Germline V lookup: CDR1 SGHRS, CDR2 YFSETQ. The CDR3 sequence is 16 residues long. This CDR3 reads CASSPGRDRGSGELFF. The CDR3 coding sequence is TGCGCCAGCAGCCCTGGCCGGGACAGGGGATCCGGGGAGCTGTTTTTT.

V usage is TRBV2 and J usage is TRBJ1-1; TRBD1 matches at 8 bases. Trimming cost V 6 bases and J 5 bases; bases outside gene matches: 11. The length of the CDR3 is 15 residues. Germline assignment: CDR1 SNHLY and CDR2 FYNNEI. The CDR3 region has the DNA TGTGCCAGCAGGGGAAACGACAGGGGCGGGACTGAAGCTTTCTTT. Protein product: CASRGNDRGGTEAFF.

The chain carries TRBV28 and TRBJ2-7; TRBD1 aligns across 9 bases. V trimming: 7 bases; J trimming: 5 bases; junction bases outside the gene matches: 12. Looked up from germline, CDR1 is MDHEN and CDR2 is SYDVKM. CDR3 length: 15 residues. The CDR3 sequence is CASTERTGARNEQYF. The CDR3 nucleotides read TGTGCCAGCACCGAAAGGACAGGGGCGAGGAACGAGCAGTACTTC.

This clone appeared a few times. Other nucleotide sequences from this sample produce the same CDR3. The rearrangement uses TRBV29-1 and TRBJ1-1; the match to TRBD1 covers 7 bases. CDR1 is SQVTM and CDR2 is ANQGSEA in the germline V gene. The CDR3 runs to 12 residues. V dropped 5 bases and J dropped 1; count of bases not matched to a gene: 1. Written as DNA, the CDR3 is TGCAGCGTTCGACAGGGGAACACTGAAGCTTTCTTT. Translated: CSVRQGNTEAFF.

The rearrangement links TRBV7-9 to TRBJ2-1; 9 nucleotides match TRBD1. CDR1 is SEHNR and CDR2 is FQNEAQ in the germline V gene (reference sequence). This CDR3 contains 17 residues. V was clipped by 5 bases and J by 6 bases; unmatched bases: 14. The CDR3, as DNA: TGTGCCAGCAGCCGGACTTTGGGACAGGGTGAAGGCAATGAGCAGTTCTTC. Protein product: CASSRTLGQGEGNEQFF.